The sequence of this T cell receptor (beta chain) was determined in a study of blood T cell repertoires in COVID-19. From germline, CDR1 is MNHEY and CDR2 SVGAGI. The V gene lost 6 bases and the J gene lost 3 bases, with 11 bases spanning the gap. The CDR3 is made up of 13 amino acids. How the authors handled the data: Scientists estimated how many nucleated cells there were by amplifying reference gene primers. Libraries were prepared by immunoSEQ multiplex PCR; TCRdb keeps only in-frame clonotypes and omits some of them. That table supplies the V and J calls and clone size; D and trimming were determined from the DNA. This sample has approximately 70,000 clones, with about 80% found just once.

The receptor's source is an elderly woman with acute or convalescent COVID-19. Sequenced input: peripheral blood. J is TRBJ1-1 and V is TRBV6-5; a possible D gene is TRBD1 (6 bases). CDR3 bases: TGTGCCAGCAGACAGAAGGGGGACACTGAAGCTTTCTTT. It translates to CASRQKGDTEAFF.